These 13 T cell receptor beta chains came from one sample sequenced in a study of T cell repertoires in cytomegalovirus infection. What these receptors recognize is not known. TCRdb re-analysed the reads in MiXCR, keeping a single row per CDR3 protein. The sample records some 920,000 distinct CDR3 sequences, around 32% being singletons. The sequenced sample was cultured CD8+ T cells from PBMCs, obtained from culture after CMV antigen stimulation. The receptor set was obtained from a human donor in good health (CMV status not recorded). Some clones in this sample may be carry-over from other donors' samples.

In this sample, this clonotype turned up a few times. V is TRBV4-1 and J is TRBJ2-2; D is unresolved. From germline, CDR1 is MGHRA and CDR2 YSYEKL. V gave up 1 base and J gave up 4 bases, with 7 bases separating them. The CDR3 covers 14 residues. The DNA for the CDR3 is TGCGCCAGCAGCCAAGGAGGCTTCACCGGGGAGCTGTTTTTT. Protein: CASSQGGFTGELFF.

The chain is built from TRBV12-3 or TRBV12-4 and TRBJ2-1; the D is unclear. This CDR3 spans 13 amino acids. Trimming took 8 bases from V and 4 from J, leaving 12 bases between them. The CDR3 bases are TGTGCCAGCGGGCACCGCCTATACAATGAGCAGTTCTTC. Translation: CASGHRLYNEQFF.

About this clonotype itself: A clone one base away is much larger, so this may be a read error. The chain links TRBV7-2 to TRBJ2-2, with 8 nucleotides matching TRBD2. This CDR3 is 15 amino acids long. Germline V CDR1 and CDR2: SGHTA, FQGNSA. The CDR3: CASSLPGAGAGELIF. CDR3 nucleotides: TGTGCCAGCAGCTTACCCGGAGCGGGGGCCGGGGAGCTGATTTTT.

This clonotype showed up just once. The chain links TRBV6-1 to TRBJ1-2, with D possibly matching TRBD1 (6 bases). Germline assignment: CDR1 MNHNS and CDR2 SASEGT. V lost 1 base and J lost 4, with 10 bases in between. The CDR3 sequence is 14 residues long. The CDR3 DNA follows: TGTGCCAGCAGTGAAGGTGGGGGCGGCTATGGCTACACCTTC. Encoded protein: CASSEGGGGYGYTF.

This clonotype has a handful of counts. In DNA, the CDR3 is TGTGCCAGCAGCTTAAAAGGACTAGCACCCTACGAGCAGTACTTC. Translating it yields CASSLKGLAPYEQYF. The J gene is TRBJ2-7, the V gene TRBV7-2; 8 nucleotides line up with TRBD2. CDR1 SGHTA and CDR2 FQGNSA come from the germline V gene. This CDR3 region has 15 residues. Unmatched junction bases numbered 5, after V lost 2 bases and J lost 2 bases.

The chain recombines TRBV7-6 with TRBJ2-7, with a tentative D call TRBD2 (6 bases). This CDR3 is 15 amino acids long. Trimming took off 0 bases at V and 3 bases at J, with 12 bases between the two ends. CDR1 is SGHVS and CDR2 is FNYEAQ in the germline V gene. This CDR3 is CASSLAGGKYYEQYF. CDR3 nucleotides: TGTGCCAGCAGCTTAGCGGGGGGAAAATACTACGAGCAGTACTTC. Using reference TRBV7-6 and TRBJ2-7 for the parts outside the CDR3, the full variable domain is GAGVSQSPRYKVTKRGQDVALRCDPISGHVSLYWYRQALGQGPEFLTYFNYEAQQDKSGLPNDRFSAERPEGSISTLTIQRTEQRDSAMYRCASSLAGGKYYEQYFGPGTRLTVT.

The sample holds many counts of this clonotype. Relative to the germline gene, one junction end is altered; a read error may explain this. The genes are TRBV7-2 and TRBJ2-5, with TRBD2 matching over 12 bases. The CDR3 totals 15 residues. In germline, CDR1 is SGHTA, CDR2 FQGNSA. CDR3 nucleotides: TGTGCCAGCAGCCTAGCGGGGGGGACGGTAGAGACCCAGTACTTC. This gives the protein CASSLAGGTVETQYF. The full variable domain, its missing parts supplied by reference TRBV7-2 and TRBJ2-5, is GAGVSQSPSNKVTEKGKDVELRCDPISGHTALYWYRQSLGQGLEFLIYFQGNSAPDKSGLPSDRFSAERTGGSVSTLTIQRTQQEDSAVYLCASSLAGGTVETQYFGPGTRLLVL.

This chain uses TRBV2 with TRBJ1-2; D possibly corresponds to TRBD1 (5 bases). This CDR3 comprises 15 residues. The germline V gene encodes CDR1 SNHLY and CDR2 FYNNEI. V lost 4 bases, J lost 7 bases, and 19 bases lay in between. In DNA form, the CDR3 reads TGTGCCAGCAGTGCCCGGGCAGGGAGAAGCTCTGGCTACACCTTC. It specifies CASSARAGRSSGYTF. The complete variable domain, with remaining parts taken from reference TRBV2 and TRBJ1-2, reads EPEVTQTPSHQVTQMGQEVILRCVPISNHLYFYWYRQILGQKVEFLVSFYNNEISEKSEIFDDQFSVERPDGSNFTLKIRSTKLEDSAMYFCASSARAGRSSGYTFGSGTRLTVV.

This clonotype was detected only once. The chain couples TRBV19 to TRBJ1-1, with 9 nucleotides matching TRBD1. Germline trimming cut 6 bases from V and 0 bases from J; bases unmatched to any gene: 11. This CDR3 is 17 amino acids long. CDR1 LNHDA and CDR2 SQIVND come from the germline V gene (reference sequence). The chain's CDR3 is CASSPNRGLGMNTEAFF. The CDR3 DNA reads TGTGCCAGTAGCCCGAACAGGGGGCTGGGGATGAACACTGAAGCTTTCTTT.

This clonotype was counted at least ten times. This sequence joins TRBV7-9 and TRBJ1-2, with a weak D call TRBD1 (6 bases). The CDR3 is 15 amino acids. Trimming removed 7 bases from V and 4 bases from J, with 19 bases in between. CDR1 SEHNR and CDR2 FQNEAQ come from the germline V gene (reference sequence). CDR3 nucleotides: TGTGCCAGCAACCAGGAGGGGGGCCCCCTCTATGGCTACACCTTC. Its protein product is CASNQEGGPLYGYTF.

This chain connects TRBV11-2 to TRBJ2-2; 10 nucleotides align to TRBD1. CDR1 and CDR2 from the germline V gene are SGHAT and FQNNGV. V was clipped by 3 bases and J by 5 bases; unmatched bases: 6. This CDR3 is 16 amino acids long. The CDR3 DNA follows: TGTGCCAGCAGCTTTGTCGGACAGGGGGGAACCGGGGAGCTGTTTTTT. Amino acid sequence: CASSFVGQGGTGELFF.

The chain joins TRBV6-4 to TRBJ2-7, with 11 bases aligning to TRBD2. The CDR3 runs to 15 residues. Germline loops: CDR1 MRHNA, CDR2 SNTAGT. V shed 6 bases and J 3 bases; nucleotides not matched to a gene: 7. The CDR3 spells CASSELAGEDYEQYF. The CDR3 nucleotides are TGTGCCAGCAGCGAACTAGCGGGGGAGGACTACGAGCAGTACTTC.

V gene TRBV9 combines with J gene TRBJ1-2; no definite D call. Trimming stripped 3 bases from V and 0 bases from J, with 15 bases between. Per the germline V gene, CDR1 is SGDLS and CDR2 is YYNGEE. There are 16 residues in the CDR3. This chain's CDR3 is CASSDTNGGSNYGYTF. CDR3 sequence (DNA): TGTGCCAGCAGCGATACTAATGGTGGTTCTAACTATGGCTACACCTTC.